The clone carrying this TCR beta chain was detected only a few times. This sample is drawn from a study of T cell changes during pregnancy in multiple sclerosis. Germline CDR1 is MNHEY and CDR2 is SVGAGI. Germline trimming cut 5 bases from V and 2 bases from J; bases unmatched to any gene: 2. CDR3 length equals 14 residues. Sequencing was performed with immunoSEQ multiplex PCR; in TCRdb, only in-frame clones are kept and a portion is missing. The sample has 10,000 to 12,000 clones; 75% to 90% are singletons. The gene calls are TRBV6-5 and TRBJ2-5; 10 bases align to TRBD2. Sequencing was performed on CD8+ T cells from peripheral blood mononuclear cells, taken in the first trimester of pregnancy. The receptor was isolated from a female donor in good health, enrolled as a control in a pregnancy study. The DNA for the CDR3 is TGTGCCAGCAGTGAGGGACTAGCGCAAGAGACCCAGTACTTC. Encoded protein: CASSEGLAQETQYF.